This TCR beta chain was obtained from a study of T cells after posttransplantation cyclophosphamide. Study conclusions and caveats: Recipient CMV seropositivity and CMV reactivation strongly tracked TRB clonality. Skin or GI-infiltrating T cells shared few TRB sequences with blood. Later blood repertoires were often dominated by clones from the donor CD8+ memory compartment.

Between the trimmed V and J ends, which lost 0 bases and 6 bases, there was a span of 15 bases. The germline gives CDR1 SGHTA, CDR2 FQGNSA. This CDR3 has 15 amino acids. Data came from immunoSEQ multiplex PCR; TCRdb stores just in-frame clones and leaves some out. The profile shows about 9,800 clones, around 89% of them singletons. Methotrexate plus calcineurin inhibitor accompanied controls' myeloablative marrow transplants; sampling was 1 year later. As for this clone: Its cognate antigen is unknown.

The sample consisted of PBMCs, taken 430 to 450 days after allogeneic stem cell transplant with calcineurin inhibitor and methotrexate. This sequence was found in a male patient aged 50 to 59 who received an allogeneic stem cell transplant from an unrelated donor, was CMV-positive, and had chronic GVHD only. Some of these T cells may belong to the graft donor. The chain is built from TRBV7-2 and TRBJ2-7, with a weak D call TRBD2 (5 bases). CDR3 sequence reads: CASSLAVSAGGEQYF. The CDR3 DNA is TGTGCCAGCAGCTTAGCGGTTTCGGCAGGAGGCGAGCAGTACTTC.